This TCR beta chain was captured in a study of naive and memory T cell subsets. The beta constant-region primer was an equimolar mix of two oligonucleotides covering TRBC1 and TRBC2. TCRdb analysed the UMI-ligation and nested PCR reads with MiXCR anew, one entry per CDR3 protein. The sample holds approximately 89,000 distinct CDR3 sequences, approximately 6.5% seen once. Notes on the study in general: The power law exponent of TCR abundance differed between naive and memory cells.

This clonotype appeared many times. Its antigen is currently unknown. V lost 1 base and J lost 4, with 10 bases in between. The CDR3 is 14 amino acids. Germline CDR1 SGHTA, CDR2 FQGTGA. The rearrangement links TRBV7-3 to TRBJ1-2; possible D gene TRBD1, 5 bases. Sequencing was carried out using central memory CD4+ T cells from blood. The clonotype was recovered from a human donor in good health. CDR3 region: CASSLNTGPYGYTF. The DNA of the CDR3 is TGTGCCAGCAGCTTAAATACAGGCCCCTATGGCTACACCTTC. The full variable domain, in which reference TRBV7-3 and TRBJ1-2 provide the parts outside the CDR3, is GAGVSQTPSNKVTEKGKYVELRCDPISGHTALYWYRQSLGQGPEFLIYFQGTGAADDSGLPNDRFFAVRPEGSVSTLKIQRTERGDSAVYLCASSLNTGPYGYTFGSGTRLTVV.